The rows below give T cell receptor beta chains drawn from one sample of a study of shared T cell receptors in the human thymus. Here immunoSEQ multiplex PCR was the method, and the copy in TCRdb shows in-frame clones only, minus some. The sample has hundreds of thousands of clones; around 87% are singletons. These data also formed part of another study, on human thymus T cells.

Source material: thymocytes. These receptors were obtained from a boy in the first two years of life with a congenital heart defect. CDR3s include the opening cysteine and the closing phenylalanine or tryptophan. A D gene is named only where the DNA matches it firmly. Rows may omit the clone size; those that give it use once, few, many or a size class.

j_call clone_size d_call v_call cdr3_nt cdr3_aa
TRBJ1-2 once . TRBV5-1 TGCGCCAGCAGCTTGGGGGGGGGCTATGGCTACACCTTC CASSLGGGYGYTF
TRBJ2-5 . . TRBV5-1 TGCGCCAGCAGCTTCGCTAGCTCAGAGACCCAGTACTTC CASSFASSETQYF
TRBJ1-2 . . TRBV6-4 TGTGCCAGCAGTGCATACCCAGGGTTTTGGGATGGCTACACCTTC CASSAYPGFWDGYTF
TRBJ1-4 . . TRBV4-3 TGCGCCAGCAGCCAAGTTAGCGGGAGGGATGAAAAACTGTTTTTT CASSQVSGRDEKLFF
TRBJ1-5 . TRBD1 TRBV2 TGTGCCAGCAGTGAGCTCTTTGGTACAGGGGAGGATAGCAATCAGCCCCAGCATTTT CASSELFGTGEDSNQPQHF
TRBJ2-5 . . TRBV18 TGTGCCAGCTCACCACCGGCACAGGGCGGAGGCAGGACCCAGTACTTC CASSPPAQGGGRTQYF
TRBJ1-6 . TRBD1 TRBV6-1 TGTGCCAGCAGAGGACAGGGTTCACCCCTCCACTTT CASRGQGSPLHF
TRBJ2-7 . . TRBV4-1 TGCGCCAGCAGCCAAGAACGGGACTCCTACGAGCAGTACTTC CASSQERDSYEQYF
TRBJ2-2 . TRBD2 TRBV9 TGTGCCAGCAGCCCATCGACTAGCGGGAGGACGTACACCGGGGAGCTGTTTTTT CASSPSTSGRTYTGELFF
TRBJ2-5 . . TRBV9 TGTGCCAGCAGCGTAGGCGGAGGCGACCAAGAGACCCAGTACTTC CASSVGGGDQETQYF
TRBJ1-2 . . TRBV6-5 TGTGCCAGCAGCCAGCGGGGCGATAACTATGGCTACACCTTC CASSQRGDNYGYTF
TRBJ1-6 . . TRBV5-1 TGCGCCAGCAGCTTGTGGTCCGCGTCCCGGGTCGATAATTCACCCCTCCACTTT CASSLWSASRVDNSPLHF
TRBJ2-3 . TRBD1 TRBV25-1 TGTGCCAGCAGTGCTCAGGGGGCAAACACAGATACGCAGTATTTT CASSAQGANTDTQYF
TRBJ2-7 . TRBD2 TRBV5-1 TGCGCCAGCAGCTTGCAGCGGGAGACCTACGAGCAGTACTTC CASSLQRETYEQYF
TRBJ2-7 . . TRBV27 TGTGCCAGCAGTACCCACACAGGGTTGCGGCTCCACGAGCAGTACTTC CASSTHTGLRLHEQYF
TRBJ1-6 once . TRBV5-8 TGTGCCAGCAGCACCACGACCGACAGCTTCCATAATTCACCCCTCCACTTT CASSTTTDSFHNSPLHF
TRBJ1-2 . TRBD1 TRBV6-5 TGTGCCAGCAGTGCCGGGACAGGGACCCTCTATGGCTACACCTTC CASSAGTGTLYGYTF
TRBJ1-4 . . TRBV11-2 TGTGCCAGCAGCTTTGTACAGCCAACTAATGAAAAACTGTTTTTT CASSFVQPTNEKLFF
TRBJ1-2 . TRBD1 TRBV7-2 TGTGCCAGCAGCTCTGGGACAGCGGATGGCTACACCTTC CASSSGTADGYTF
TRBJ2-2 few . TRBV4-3 TGCGCCAGCAGCCACAAGGAGACTGACGGGAAATCCGGGGAGCTGTTTTTT CASSHKETDGKSGELFF
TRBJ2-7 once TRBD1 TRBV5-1 TGCGCCAGCAGCCATCGCGCTACGGGGACAGGGTTTCTCGAGCAGTACTTC CASSHRATGTGFLEQYF
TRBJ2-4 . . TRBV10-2 TGCGCCAGCAGTGAGTCTTCTATTCAGTACTTC CASSESSIQYF